The TCR beta chain under discussion was sequenced for a study of cytomegalovirus exposure and HLA in healthy donors. Overall study results and limits: Most TCR sequences showed up rarely, but some public TCRs showed up in many donors. The study labeled approximately 150 TCR beta chains cytomegalovirus-associated. A few chains tied to CMV proved CMV antigen-specific in vitro.

V lost 3 bases and J lost 2, with 15 bases in between. In germline, CDR1 is SGDLS, CDR2 YYNGEE. The CDR3 contains 15 residues. Method: immunoSEQ multiplex PCR; TCRdb's copy keeps in-frame clones and lacks some. The sample shows fewer than 95,000 clones, about 93% of them seen only once. A remark on this clone: Its antigen remains unknown.

The gene calls are TRBV9 and TRBJ2-7, with D perhaps matching TRBD1 (6 bases). The clonotype originates from a woman aged 18-29 years in good health and CMV-seronegative. Material for sequencing was PBMCs. The CDR3 loop is CASSGPGAPPYEQYF. Written as DNA, the CDR3 is TGTGCCAGCAGCGGGCCAGGGGCTCCCCCCTACGAGCAGTACTTC.